Below are 21 T cell receptor beta chains sequenced from a single sample in a study of blood T cells in healthy people across ages. It was with a sample-barcoded 5' primer and a J-beta primer mix that a second PCR of about 6 to 12 cycles was run. TCRdb re-analysed the 5' RACE reads in MiXCR, keeping a single row per CDR3 protein. The table lists under 750,000 distinct CDR3 sequences, around half of them singletons. Sequenced: blood. Every receptor here comes from a man at least 80 years old in good health.

V and J are TRBV7-9 and TRBJ2-4, with 8 positions matching TRBD1. The V gene end was trimmed by 4 bases and the J gene end by 0 bases; junction bases not matched to a gene: 5. Germline V lookup: CDR1 SEHNR, CDR2 FQNEAQ (reference sequence). This CDR3 is built from 16 residues. The CDR3 reads CASSSGQGLAKNIQYF. The CDR3 region has the DNA TGTGCCAGCAGCTCCGGACAGGGTCTAGCCAAAAACATTCAGTACTTC. Drawing the rest from reference TRBV7-9 and TRBJ2-4, the complete variable domain is DTGVSQNPRHKITKRGQNVTFRCDPISEHNRLYWYRQTLGQGPEFLTYFQNEAQLEKSRLLSDRFSAERPKGSFSTLEIQRTEQGDSAMYLCASSSGQGLAKNIQYFGAGTRLSVL.

This clonotype has more than one count but fewer than ten. V usage is TRBV6-6 and J usage is TRBJ1-6; D is unclear. In germline, CDR1 is MNHNY, CDR2 SVGAGI (reference sequence). CDR3 size: 16 residues. V lost 0 bases and J 3 bases, leaving 9 bases between the germline ends. The chain's CDR3 is CASSYSKRFYNSPLHF. CDR3 coding DNA: TGTGCCAGCAGTTACTCGAAGAGATTCTATAATTCACCCCTCCACTTT.

This chain connects TRBV20-1 to TRBJ2-7, with D maybe TRBD1 (6 bases). The germline V gene encodes CDR1 DFQATT and CDR2 SNEGSKA (reference sequence). The length of the CDR3 is 15 residues. V was shortened by 6 bases and J by 0 bases, with 18 bases between the two germline ends. CDR3 residues: CSALDGRGSSYEQYF. As DNA, the CDR3 is TGCAGTGCCCTAGATGGCAGGGGAAGCTCCTACGAGCAGTACTTC.

This clonotype was seen more than once but under ten times. The V call is TRBV7-2, the J call TRBJ2-5; tentatively, D is TRBD1 (6 bases). This CDR3 region has 15 residues. Trimming stripped 0 bases from V and 2 bases from J, with 10 bases between. The V gene's germline CDR1 is SGHTA and CDR2 FQGNSA. Here the CDR3 DNA reads TGTGCCAGCAGCTTAGCGTCTGGACAGCAAGAGACCCAGTACTTC. It yields the protein CASSLASGQQETQYF.

The rearrangement joins TRBV7-2 to TRBJ1-3, with D unclear. V was clipped by 4 bases and J by 0 bases, with 13 bases between them. Germline CDR1 SGHTA, CDR2 FQGNSA. The CDR3 is made up of 16 amino acids. The CDR3 nucleotides read TGTGCCAGCAGCTCGCGGAGGAGCAGCTCTGGAAACACCATATATTTT. This codes for CASSSRRSSSGNTIYF. Supplemented by reference TRBV7-2 and TRBJ1-3, the full variable domain reads GAGVSQSPSNKVTEKGKDVELRCDPISGHTALYWYRQSLGQGLEFLIYFQGNSAPDKSGLPSDRFSAERTGGSVSTLTIQRTQQEDSAVYLCASSSRRSSSGNTIYFGEGSWLTVV.

The chain employs TRBV4-1 and TRBJ2-1, with TRBD1 matching over 8 bases. The CDR3 is 16 residues long. Looked up from germline, CDR1 is MGHRA and CDR2 is YSYEKL. V trimming: 0 bases; J trimming: 5 bases; junction bases outside the gene matches: 6. This CDR3 reads CASSQDPGQEDNEQFF. The CDR3, as DNA: TGCGCCAGCAGCCAAGACCCGGGACAGGAAGACAATGAGCAGTTCTTC.

CDR3 loop: CSASQSNEQFF. CDR3 nucleotide sequence: TGCAGTGCTAGTCAGAGCAATGAGCAGTTCTTC. The gene calls are TRBV20-1 and TRBJ2-1; unclear D gene. In germline, CDR1 is DFQATT, CDR2 SNEGSKA (reference sequence). The CDR3 loop spans 11 amino acids. Trimming removed 3 bases at V and 6 bases at J, with 6 bases between.

The chain links TRBV6-5 to TRBJ2-2; D not certain. V gave up 2 bases and J gave up 4 bases, with 5 bases separating them. The germline CDR1 and CDR2 sequences are MNHEY and SVGAGI. This CDR3 has 13 residues. CDR3 amino acids: CASSYVATGELFF. The DNA of the CDR3 is TGTGCCAGCAGTTACGTTGCCACCGGGGAGCTGTTTTTT.

The genes are TRBV5-1 and TRBJ2-2, with TRBD1 as a possible D gene (5 bases). There are 16 residues in the CDR3. Trimming cost V 4 bases and J 1 base, with 14 bases left between them. Germline-derived CDR1 and CDR2 are SGHRS and YFSETQ. CDR3 loop: CASSPARAGNTGELFF. The CDR3 nucleotides read TGCGCCAGCAGCCCGGCCAGGGCAGGGAACACCGGGGAGCTGTTTTTT.

This clonotype came up many times. CDR3 DNA: TGTGCCAGTCACCCGCCGGGGGGGCCTTACAATGAGCAGTTCTTC. The encoded protein is CASHPPGGPYNEQFF. The chain employs TRBV6-4 and TRBJ2-1; 8 bases line up with TRBD2. CDR3 length equals 15 residues. Germline trimming cut 9 bases from V and 4 bases from J; bases unmatched to any gene: 11. Per germline, CDR1 MRHNA and CDR2 SNTAGT.

As for this clonotype: A read error may explain this, as a much larger clone is one base away. The gene calls are TRBV6-6 and TRBJ2-1; the match to TRBD2 covers 12 bases. The CDR3 has 16 amino acids. Germline CDR1 and CDR2: MNHNY and SVGAGI (reference sequence). CDR3 DNA: TGTGTCAGCAGTCCCTCCGGACTAGCGGGATATAGTGAGCAGTTCTTC. Amino acids: CVSSPSGLAGYSEQFF.

This clonotype was detected once. This rearrangement joins TRBV15 to TRBJ1-4, with D unresolved. Trimming cost V 5 bases and J 8 bases, with 21 bases left between them. The CDR3 is 16 amino acids. Germline V gives CDR1 LNHNV, CDR2 YYDKDF (reference sequence). The CDR3 nucleotides are TGTGCCACCAGCTGGCCGGGAGTAACTGTTGAAGAAAAACTGTTTTTT. Amino acid sequence: CATSWPGVTVEEKLFF.

The rearrangement uses TRBV12-3 or TRBV12-4 and TRBJ1-6; unclear D gene. The CDR3 totals 14 residues. V gave up 5 bases and J gave up 6 bases, with 11 bases separating them. CDR3 DNA: TGTGCCAGCAGTCCCCGACGGTTTAATTCACCCCTCCACTTT. This codes for CASSPRRFNSPLHF.

CDR3 residues: CSARDPQGLGETQYF. CDR3 bases: TGCAGTGCTAGAGATCCCCAGGGTTTGGGCGAGACCCAGTACTTC. This chain connects TRBV20-1 to TRBJ2-7; maybe TRBD1 (5 bases). The last part of the DNA fits TRBJ2-5 better; the J call may be wrong. The CDR3 totals 15 residues. In germline, CDR1 is DFQATT, CDR2 SNEGSKA (reference sequence).

A few counts support this clonotype. V is TRBV27 and J is TRBJ1-2, with 8 bases matching TRBD1. The CDR3 is made up of 15 amino acids. Germline lookup yields CDR1 MNHEY and CDR2 SMNVEV (reference sequence). J gave up 5 bases and V 5 bases, and 10 bases lay outside the gene matches. CDR3 loop: CASSPQGVLPYGYTF. The CDR3 DNA sequence: TGTGCCAGCAGTCCACAGGGGGTTCTCCCTTATGGCTACACCTTC.

This sequence joins TRBV12-3 or TRBV12-4 and TRBJ2-1; TRBD2 might be the D (6 bases). This CDR3 is 16 amino acids long. Trimming took off 7 bases at V and 5 bases at J, with 21 bases between the two ends. This CDR3 reads CASTDALGGTHNEQFF. CDR3 nucleotide sequence: TGTGCCAGCACCGACGCCCTGGGGGGAACACACAATGAGCAGTTCTTC.

This clonotype was detected a few times. This chain joins TRBV7-2 and TRBJ2-1; 7 nucleotides agree with TRBD1. With V trimmed by 1 base and J by 0 bases, 3 bases remained unmatched. Germline values: CDR1 SGHTA, CDR2 FQGNSA. The CDR3 spans 16 residues. The CDR3 is CASSLGGQSSYNEQFF. The CDR3 coding sequence is TGTGCCAGCAGCTTAGGGGGACAGTCCTCCTACAATGAGCAGTTCTTC.

This chain joins TRBV29-1 and TRBJ2-7; maybe TRBD1 (5 bases). V lost 1 base, J lost 5 bases, and 12 bases lay in between. The CDR3 runs 13 residues. Per the germline V gene, CDR1 is SQVTM and CDR2 is ANQGSEA. CDR3 protein: CSVEGAGLNEQYF. The CDR3 coding sequence is TGCAGCGTTGAAGGGGCAGGGCTGAACGAGCAGTACTTC.

The genes are TRBV7-8 and TRBJ1-1; no reliable D call. Trimming cost V 0 bases and J 1 base, with 6 bases left between them. The CDR3 length is 14 residues. Germline V lookup: CDR1 SGHVS, CDR2 FQNEAQ. Written as DNA, the CDR3 is TGTGCCAGCAGCTTAGCGCGGAGGAACACTGAAGCTTTCTTT. Its protein product is CASSLARRNTEAFF. The variable domain in full, with the rest retrieved from reference TRBV7-8 and TRBJ1-1, is GAGVSQSPRYKVAKRGQDVALRCDPISGHVSLFWYQQALGQGPEFLTYFQNEAQLDKSGLPSDRFFAERPEGSVSTLKIQRTQQEDSAVYLCASSLARRNTEAFFGQGTRLTVV.

The chain is built from TRBV18 and TRBJ2-7; D uncertain. Trimming removed 3 bases at V and 6 bases at J, with 12 bases between. CDR3 length equals 13 residues. Germline lookup yields CDR1 KGHSH and CDR2 LQKENI. CDR3 DNA sequence: TGTGCCAGCTCACCGAATCCGGGTGGCGAGCAGTACTTC. Amino acid sequence: CASSPNPGGEQYF.

The table lists this clonotype with many counts. This sequence joins TRBV4-1 and TRBJ2-7, with D possibly called TRBD1 or TRBD2 (5 bases each). This CDR3 is built from 14 residues. Germline V gene sequence: CDR1 MGHRA, CDR2 YSYEKL. Trimming took off 0 bases at V and 6 bases at J, with 12 bases between the two ends. CDR3 protein: CASSQDLGRREQYF. CDR3 nucleotides: TGCGCCAGCAGCCAAGATCTGGGACGCCGCGAGCAGTACTTC.